The 17 T cell receptor beta chains given below trace back to one sample, sequenced in a study of CD8 T cells in ankylosing spondylitis. Study outcomes and limitations: Made up of fewer than ten highly homologous variants, a TCR beta motif appeared characteristic of ankylosing spondylitis blood.

MiXCR, applied by TCRdb to the 5' RACE reads, yields one record per CDR3 protein. Among approximately 550,000 distinct CDR3 sequences listed, about 12% were seen once. The antigens these receptors bind are not known. The material sequenced was blood, either unsorted or a sorted T cell fraction (not recorded which). These receptors all come from a male donor with ankylosing spondylitis.

In this sample, this clonotype turned up many times. The chain has TRBV29-1 and TRBJ2-1; D is possibly TRBD1 (5 bases). Trimming left V 0 bases short and J 7 bases short, with 13 bases between. The CDR3 is 14 residues long. The germline CDR1 and CDR2 sequences are SQVTM and ANQGSEA. The CDR3 reads CSVEDNDSKNEQFF. The CDR3 region has the DNA TGCAGCGTTGAAGATAACGACAGTAAGAATGAGCAGTTCTTC.

This clonotype appeared a few times. This chain joins TRBV4-2 and TRBJ2-1; TRBD2 matches at 14 bases. J lost 11 bases, V lost 2 bases, and 5 bases had no gene match. Germline lookup yields CDR1 LGHNA and CDR2 YNFKEQ. The CDR3 contains 15 residues. This CDR3 is CASSQSTSGRDKQFF. CDR3 sequence (DNA): TGTGCCAGCAGCCAATCGACTAGCGGGAGGGATAAGCAGTTCTTC.

The chain links TRBV5-1 to TRBJ1-1; 7 bases fit TRBD1. This CDR3 has 14 residues. V shed 0 bases and J 10 bases; nucleotides not matched to a gene: 9. Germline V lookup: CDR1 SGHRS, CDR2 YFSETQ. The CDR3 DNA reads as TGCGCCAGCAGCTTGGGCATATCGGACAGGTCAGCTTTCTTT. Its translation: CASSLGISDRSAFF. The whole variable domain, filled in from reference TRBV5-1 and TRBJ1-1, reads KAGVTQTPRYLIKTRGQQVTLSCSPISGHRSVSWYQQTPGQGLQFLFEYFSETQRNKGNFPGRFSGRQFSNSRSEMNVSTLELGDSALYLCASSLGISDRSAFFGQGTRLTVV.

The chain links TRBV20-1 to TRBJ2-3, with 9 bases that match TRBD1. Germline loops: CDR1 DFQATT, CDR2 SNEGSKA (reference sequence). V gave up 5 bases and J gave up 4 bases; unmatched junction bases: 4. The CDR3 consists of 13 residues. The CDR3 DNA sequence: TGCAGTGCTCCGGACAGGGGAGCAGATACGCAGTATTTT. Encoded protein: CSAPDRGADTQYF.

Only a few counts were recorded for this clonotype. The chain joins TRBV7-9 to TRBJ1-1; D may be TRBD1 (6 bases). Germline V gene data show CDR1 as SEHNR and CDR2 as FQNEAQ (reference sequence). Trimming cost V 5 bases and J 4 bases, with 14 bases left between them. This CDR3 is built from 14 residues. The CDR3 is CASSPTGGVTEAFF. DNA for the CDR3: TGTGCCAGCAGCCCGACGGGGGGCGTCACTGAAGCTTTCTTT.

The chain carries TRBV5-5 and TRBJ2-7; no clear D. The germline V gene has CDR1 SGHKS and CDR2 YYEKEE (reference sequence). V was clipped by 4 bases and J by 1 base, with 18 bases between them. This CDR3 has 16 amino acids. CDR3 sequence: CASSPFVMVRSYEQYF. CDR3 nucleotides: TGTGCCAGCAGCCCTTTTGTTATGGTAAGGTCCTACGAGCAGTACTTC.

J is TRBJ1-1 and V is TRBV12-3 or TRBV12-4; D unresolved. Trimming shortened V by 4 bases and J by 5 bases, and 20 bases separated the two germline ends. The CDR3 totals 16 residues. CDR3 sequence reads: CASSSRVEGGRTEAFF. The CDR3 region has the DNA TGTGCCAGCAGTTCGCGCGTTGAGGGAGGTCGGACTGAAGCTTTCTTT.

This clonotype was observed a handful of times. The genes are TRBV2 and TRBJ1-2; D call uncertain. The CDR3 loop spans 14 amino acids. In germline, CDR1 is SNHLY, CDR2 FYNNEI. The ends were cut back, 3 bases at V and 1 base at J, with 9 bases in the middle. This chain's CDR3 is CASSETGSNYGYTF. The CDR3 region has the DNA TGTGCCAGCAGTGAGACGGGGAGTAACTATGGCTACACCTTC. The complete variable domain, with remaining parts taken from reference TRBV2 and TRBJ1-2, reads EPEVTQTPSHQVTQMGQEVILRCVPISNHLYFYWYRQILGQKVEFLVSFYNNEISEKSEIFDDQFSVERPDGSNFTLKIRSTKLEDSAMYFCASSETGSNYGYTFGSGTRLTVV.

This clonotype was detected ten times or more. This chain uses TRBV29-1 with TRBJ2-7; 7 nucleotides align to TRBD1. CDR1 is SQVTM, CDR2 ANQGSEA, per germline. The CDR3 is 13 amino acids. Germline trimming cut 7 bases from V and 5 bases from J; bases unmatched to any gene: 11. CDR3 coding DNA: TGCAGCGCCGTGGAGACAGGGAACAACGAGCAGTACTTC. This codes for CSAVETGNNEQYF.

The rearrangement joins TRBV9 to TRBJ1-2; D unresolved. Looked up from germline, CDR1 is SGDLS and CDR2 is YYNGEE. The germline V and J ends were trimmed by 10 bases and 4 bases, with 11 bases remaining between them. CDR3 length: 11 residues. Here the CDR3 DNA reads TGTGCCCAGGAGTGGGGCTATGGCTACACCTTC. Translated: CAQEWGYGYTF.

This chain joins TRBV7-9 and TRBJ2-1; tentatively, D is TRBD2 (5 bases). V was shortened by 8 bases and J by 5 bases, with 19 bases between the two germline ends. The CDR3 sequence is 15 residues long. Germline V gene sequence: CDR1 SEHNR, CDR2 FQNEAQ (reference sequence). The CDR3 reads CASLSEIGLNNEQFF. The CDR3 nucleotides read TGTGCCAGCCTTTCGGAAATCGGACTTAACAATGAGCAGTTCTTC.

The V and J genes are TRBV7-2 and TRBJ2-7; TRBD2 matches at 11 bases. The length of the CDR3 is 14 residues. Germline assignment: CDR1 SGHTA and CDR2 FQGNSA. With 5 bases clipped from V and 3 bases from J, the junction kept 3 bases outside the gene matches. The CDR3 loop is CASSTSGRSYEQYV. The DNA for the CDR3 is TGTGCCAGCAGCACTAGCGGGAGAAGCTACGAGCAGTACGTC.

This clonotype was found many times. The rearrangement links TRBV5-1 to TRBJ2-1; D unclear. This CDR3 is 13 amino acids long. V was pared by 4 bases and J by 2 bases, with 7 bases between. Germline loops: CDR1 SGHRS, CDR2 YFSETQ. The CDR3 loop is CASSIATYNEQFF. The CDR3 coding sequence is TGCGCCAGCAGCATTGCCACCTACAATGAGCAGTTCTTC.

The chain is built from TRBV5-6 and TRBJ2-5; possible D gene TRBD1, 6 bases. With 2 bases removed from V and 2 bases from J, the gap between germline ends came to 13 bases. The CDR3 is 15 residues long. Germline CDR1 and CDR2: SGHDT and YYEEEE. The CDR3 DNA follows: TGTGCCAGCAGCTTTCGCCAGGGGCCTCAAGAGACCCAGTACTTC. Its protein is CASSFRQGPQETQYF.

This clonotype was counted a few times. This chain connects TRBV29-1 to TRBJ2-1, with 8 bases that match TRBD2. CDR1 and CDR2 (germline): SQVTM, ANQGSEA. The CDR3 is 13 amino acids. This CDR3 reads CTVYGPGGNEQFF. CDR3 bases: TGCACGGTCTACGGGCCGGGGGGGAATGAGCAGTTCTTC.

This clonotype occurred a few times. Here the CDR3 DNA reads TGCGCCAGCAGCGCCGAGGGGGGCCCCCAAGAGACCCAGTACTTC. It is translated as CASSAEGGPQETQYF. J is TRBJ2-5 and V is TRBV5-1; possibly TRBD1 or TRBD2 for D (6 bases each). The CDR3 is 15 residues long. Germline V gene sequence: CDR1 SGHRS, CDR2 YFSETQ. V was trimmed by 4 bases and J by 1 base, leaving 14 bases between them.

This clonotype was counted many times. The chain couples TRBV10-2 to TRBJ1-4, with TRBD1 matching over 11 bases. The J segment lost 5 bases and the V segment lost 6 bases, leaving 2 bases of the junction unmatched. Germline V lookup: CDR1 WSHSY, CDR2 SAAADI. This CDR3 spans 14 amino acids. CDR3 residues: CASSGQGANEKLFF. In DNA form, the CDR3 reads TGCGCCAGCAGCGGACAGGGGGCGAATGAAAAACTGTTTTTT.